This T cell receptor beta chain was identified in a study of preoperative IRX-2 immunotherapy in early breast cancer (dated by TCRdb to the late 2010s). Receptor libraries were prepared by the immunoSEQ multiplex PCR assay. Here the immuneACCESS table is served through TCRdb, limited to in-frame sequences with V and J called. Missing clones are a known gap in these copies; in checked studies unresolved V genes cover under half, and the rest lacks a known reason. In this sample the table shows tens of thousands of clones, about 90% of which occur a single time. The ten largest account for 1.5% to 2% of the sample. What this sample's treatment or condition label stands for: preoperative locoregional IRX-2 cytokine immunotherapy. The samples were obtained from a phase Ib study in which preoperative, locoregional IRX-2 cytokine immunotherapy intended to prime immune responses was tested. Before surgery, IRX-2 was given to the donors, who were patients with early-stage breast cancer.

Notes on this clone: Its antigen target is currently unknown. Per-nucleotide qualities are absent, and no much larger clonotype sits a single base away.

V and J lose 1 base and 2 bases, and a span of 12 bases separates them. Measured from the cysteine to the phenylalanine, the CDR3 is 15 residues long. Solely the CDR3 DNA is kept, with 45 bases framed from the first base. CDR1 and CDR2, per the germline V gene, are SGHNT and YENEEA. The V gene is TRBV11-3 and the J gene is TRBJ2-7; the D gene assignment is ambiguous. This receptor was identified in a human donor with breast cancer. The sequenced sample was tumor tissue, obtained after IRX-2 immunotherapy. At the DNA level, the sequence is TGTGCCAGCAGCTTAGGACGGATCGGACCCTACGAGCAGTACTTC. Its protein product is CASSLGRIGPYEQYF.